The rows below give T cell receptor beta chains drawn from one sample of a study of T cells after yellow fever vaccination. In TCRdb, the 5' RACE reads were re-called with MiXCR into one record per CDR3 protein. The sample records fewer than 350,000 distinct CDR3 sequences, 3.6% being singletons. The specimen was PBMCs, collected on the day of the yellow fever booster vaccination. The receptor set was obtained from a man aged 18 to 30 who received the YFV17D yellow fever vaccine. Both conserved end residues are part of each CDR3. A D gene is named only where the DNA matches it firmly. Size values are once, few and many counts, or a class for expanded clones, and some rows have none.

size	V	D	length	J	CDR3	DNA
.	TRBV7-9	.	16	TRBJ2-1	CASSFSLLGEDDEQFF	TGTGCCAGCAGCTTCTCTCTCCTCGGGGAAGATGATGAGCAGTTCTTC
few	TRBV20-1	.	12	TRBJ2-1	CSAKENRNEQFF	TGCAGTGCCAAGGAAAACAGGAATGAGCAGTTCTTC
many	TRBV12-3/TRBV12-4	.	14	TRBJ2-1	CASTRDPSYNEQFF	TGTGCCAGCACCCGGGACCCCTCCTACAATGAGCAGTTCTTC
few	TRBV20-1	.	13	TRBJ1-1	CSAGRGFDTEAFF	TGCAGTGCTGGGAGGGGGTTTGACACTGAAGCTTTCTTT
many	TRBV5-1	.	14	TRBJ1-6	CASSLLQFNSPLHF	TGCGCCAGCAGCTTGTTGCAGTTTAATTCACCCCTCCACTTT
many	TRBV5-1	TRBD2	15	TRBJ2-1	CASSWGGSSYNEQFF	TGCGCCAGCAGTTGGGGGGGTAGCTCCTACAATGAGCAGTTCTTC
few	TRBV30	.	12	TRBJ2-2	CAWAPQRGELFF	TGTGCCTGGGCCCCTCAAAGGGGGGAGCTGTTTTTT
many	TRBV5-1	TRBD2	15	TRBJ2-1	CASSSSGTGVVEQFF	TGCGCCAGCAGCTCAAGCGGGACTGGTGTGGTTGAGCAGTTCTTC
few	TRBV28	.	11	TRBJ1-2	CASSSENGYTF	TGTGCCAGCAGTTCAGAGAATGGCTACACCTTC
many	TRBV20-1	.	11	TRBJ2-7	CSARMAGEQYF	TGCAGTGCTAGGATGGCAGGCGAGCAGTACTTC
many	TRBV18	.	14	TRBJ2-3	CASSPPAATDTQYF	TGTGCCAGCTCACCACCGGCCGCCACAGATACGCAGTATTTT
many	TRBV27	.	13	TRBJ1-4	CASGTGPNEKLFF	TGTGCCAGCGGGACGGGCCCCAATGAAAAACTGTTTTTT
many	TRBV7-7	.	13	TRBJ2-5	CASSSRAQETQYF	TGTGCTAGCAGCTCCCGGGCTCAAGAGACCCAGTACTTC
few	TRBV5-6	TRBD2	16	TRBJ2-1	CASSWGLAGNNNEQFF	TGTGCCAGCAGCTGGGGACTAGCGGGGAACAACAATGAGCAGTTCTTC
few	TRBV9	.	13	TRBJ1-2	CASSPKDPYGYTF	TGTGCCAGCAGCCCCAAGGACCCCTATGGCTACACCTTC
many	TRBV5-1	TRBD2	16	TRBJ2-1	CASSFTTSGGYNEQFF	TGCGCCAGCAGCTTCACGACTAGCGGGGGATACAATGAGCAGTTCTTC
few	TRBV5-5	TRBD2	20	TRBJ2-7	CASSLAWEGPRIRSSYEQYF	TGTGCCAGCAGCTTGGCCTGGGAGGGCCCCCGTATACGCAGCTCCTACGAGCAGTACTTC
many	TRBV30	.	14	TRBJ1-4	CAWSGELSVEKLFF	TGTGCCTGGAGTGGGGAGCTTTCCGTTGAAAAACTGTTTTTT
.	TRBV20-1	.	14	TRBJ2-6	CSARVLERANVLTF	TGCAGTGCTAGAGTCCTGGAGCGGGCCAACGTCCTGACTTTC
many	TRBV4-3	.	16	TRBJ2-5	CASSQDRRGFQETQYF	TGCGCCAGCAGCCAAGATCGGCGCGGGTTTCAAGAGACCCAGTACTTC
.	TRBV5-1	.	16	TRBJ2-7	CASSLASAPITYEQYF	TGCGCCAGCAGCTTGGCCTCGGCACCGATCACCTACGAGCAGTACTTC
few	TRBV12-3/TRBV12-4	.	16	TRBJ2-3	CASSDWLADFTDTQYF	TGTGCCAGCTCCGACTGGTTAGCGGACTTCACAGATACGCAGTATTTT
.	TRBV7-8	TRBD1	19	TRBJ2-1	CASILLVAAGTGLFNEQFF	TGTGCCAGCATCCTTCTGGTGGCGGCGGGGACAGGCCTATTCAATGAGCAGTTCTTC
few	TRBV5-1	.	16	TRBJ1-1	CASSLAYGRMNTEAFF	TGCGCCAGCAGCTTGGCCTATGGACGGATGAACACTGAAGCTTTCTTT
few	TRBV10-3	.	13	TRBJ2-1	CAISTGQYNEQFF	TGTGCCATCTCAACAGGCCAATACAATGAGCAGTTCTTC
many	TRBV20-1	.	15	TRBJ2-3	CSGPVGGHPTDTQYF	TGCAGTGGGCCGGTAGGGGGACACCCCACAGATACGCAGTATTTT
few	TRBV18	.	15	TRBJ1-6	CASSPQDGRTAPLHF	TGTGCCAGCTCACCTCAGGACGGACGAACGGCACCCCTCCACTTT
many	TRBV29-1	TRBD1	13	TRBJ1-5	CSVRDRGDQPQHF	TGCAGCGTGCGAGACAGGGGGGATCAGCCCCAGCATTTT
many	TRBV2	.	12	TRBJ1-2	CASTERLYGYTF	TGTGCCAGCACCGAGAGGCTCTATGGCTACACCTTC
many	TRBV5-1	.	15	TRBJ2-7	CASSLARGDSYEQYF	TGCGCCAGCAGCTTGGCTCGGGGAGATTCCTACGAGCAGTACTTC
.	TRBV7-2	TRBD2	17	TRBJ2-5	CASSLRTVLAGAETQYF	TGTGCCAGCAGCCTACGTACCGTTCTAGCGGGGGCAGAGACCCAGTACTTC
.	TRBV18	TRBD1	17	TRBJ2-2	CASSPGLDRAYTGELFF	TGTGCCAGCTCACCAGGTTTGGACAGGGCTTACACCGGGGAGCTGTTTTTT
few	TRBV5-4	TRBD1	16	TRBJ2-7	CASSTEGQGASYEQYF	TGTGCCAGCAGTACGGAGGGGCAGGGGGCCTCCTACGAGCAGTACTTC
many	TRBV20-1	TRBD2	13	TRBJ2-5	CSARGTSIETQYF	TGCAGTGCTAGAGGGACTAGCATAGAGACCCAGTACTTC
.	TRBV5-5	.	13	TRBJ1-4	CASHPGAGEKLFF	TGTGCCAGCCACCCGGGGGCCGGGGAAAAACTGTTTTTT
many	TRBV7-2	TRBD1	14	TRBJ2-1	CASSPFSQGAEQFF	TGTGCCAGCAGCCCCTTTTCCCAGGGGGCGGAGCAGTTCTTC
.	TRBV4-3	TRBD2	17	TRBJ2-1	CASSPSWFAGEYSEQFF	TGCGCCAGCAGTCCAAGTTGGTTTGCGGGGGAGTACAGTGAGCAGTTCTTC